Listed below are T cell receptor beta chains from one sample, sequenced in a study of regulatory T cells in long-lasting Graves disease. TCRdb recomputed calls from the multiplex PCR reads with MiXCR, one row per CDR3 protein. The sample lists roughly 400,000 distinct CDR3 sequences, around 20% occurring once. The starting material was peripheral blood mononuclear cells (PBMCs), obtained when the disease was refractory, from a patient treated with antithyroid drugs. These TCRs come from a female donor with Graves disease. The CDR3 runs from the conserved cysteine through the conserved F or W. Fields, in order: D gene, J gene, clone size, V gene, CDR3 protein, CDR3 DNA. A D gene is named only where the DNA matches it firmly. Clone size is shown for a subset of rows, as once, few, many or a class of expanded clone.

>NA|TRBJ2-2|many|TRBV5-6
CASSLWLRTTLKEELFF
TGTGCCAGCAGCTTGTGGTTGCGAACAACCCTTAAGGAGGAGCTGTTTTTT
>NA|TRBJ2-7|few|TRBV28
CASSLRWDEQYF
TGTGCCAGCAGCCTAAGATGGGACGAGCAGTACTTC
>NA|TRBJ1-1|few|TRBV6-1
CASTEIRGTEAFF
TGTGCCAGCACTGAGATCCGGGGCACTGAAGCTTTCTTT
>NA|TRBJ1-2|NA|TRBV6-9
CASSYSSLFPPTGYTF
TGTGCCAGCAGTTACTCTTCCTTATTCCCGCCAACTGGCTACACCTTC
>NA|TRBJ1-6|many|TRBV27
CASSLDPNSPLHF
TGTGCCAGCAGTTTAGACCCGAATTCACCCCTCCACTTT
>TRBD1|TRBJ1-2|many|TRBV6-5
CASSYQGGGRNYGYTF
TGTGCCAGCAGTTACCAGGGGGGGGGCAGGAACTATGGCTACACCTTC
>TRBD1|TRBJ2-7|few|TRBV18
CASSPQWAGGAGSYEQYF
TGTGCCAGCTCACCCCAGTGGGCAGGGGGCGCGGGATCCTACGAGCAGTACTTC
>NA|TRBJ2-1|NA|TRBV12-3/TRBV12-4
CASSLATGNEGEQFF
TGTGCCAGCAGTTTAGCGACAGGTAATGAAGGTGAGCAGTTCTTC
>NA|TRBJ1-1|few|TRBV20-1
CSARDDSGGEAFF
TGCAGTGCTAGAGATGATTCGGGAGGGGAAGCTTTCTTT
>TRBD1|TRBJ2-7|few|TRBV14
CASSQTFGTAPYEQYF
TGTGCCAGCAGCCAAACCTTCGGGACAGCCCCCTACGAGCAGTACTTC
>NA|TRBJ2-7|many|TRBV28
CASSLGGTPRANF
TGTGCCAGCAGTTTGGGGGGAACCCCCCGGGCGAACTTC
>NA|TRBJ2-3|NA|TRBV11-2
CASSTPETPDTQYF
TGTGCCAGCAGCACTCCCGAGACTCCAGATACGCAGTATTTT
>TRBD1|TRBJ2-5|NA|TRBV6-5
CASSYNRDSLQETQYF
TGTGCCAGCAGTTACAACCGGGACAGTCTTCAAGAGACCCAGTACTTC
>NA|TRBJ2-5|many|TRBV11-2
CASSLGGPPPQYF
TGTGCCAGCAGCTTGGGGGGTCCCCCTCCACAGTACTTC
>NA|TRBJ2-2|few|TRBV10-1
CASSESGSGGELFF
TGCGCCAGCAGTGAGTCTGGGAGCGGCGGGGAGCTGTTTTTT
>NA|TRBJ2-7|many|TRBV6-2/TRBV6-3
CASSYGQHQNSYEQYF
TGTGCCAGCAGTTATGGTCAGCATCAGAACTCCTACGAGCAGTACTTC
>NA|TRBJ1-1|NA|TRBV6-1
CASSQGTKLGEAFF
TGTGCCAGCAGCCAGGGGACAAAACTGGGTGAAGCTTTCTTT
>TRBD2|TRBJ2-7|many|TRBV2
CASSGGLAGALYEQYF
TGTGCCAGCAGTGGGGGACTAGCGGGAGCGCTCTACGAGCAGTACTTC
>NA|TRBJ1-2|NA|TRBV20-1
CSASSGDYGYTF
TGCAGTGCTAGTTCCGGTGACTATGGCTACACCTTC
>NA|TRBJ1-1|many|TRBV7-2
CASSLGSGYGEAFF
TGTGCCAGCAGCTTAGGTTCAGGGTATGGTGAAGCTTTCTTT
>NA|TRBJ1-1|many|TRBV7-2
CASSGSYGVNTEAFF
TGTGCCAGCAGCGGATCGTATGGGGTGAACACTGAAGCTTTCTTT
>NA|TRBJ1-5|few|TRBV6-1
CASSPGGEYSNQPQHF
TGTGCCAGCAGCCCGGGTGGGGAATATAGCAATCAGCCCCAGCATTTT
>TRBD2|TRBJ2-5|NA|TRBV9
CASSASSGGGLETQYF
TGTGCCAGCAGCGCTTCGTCTGGGGGAGGGTTAGAGACCCAGTACTTC
>NA|TRBJ2-5|NA|TRBV29-1
CSVARGAEETQYF
TGCAGCGTGGCTAGGGGGGCTGAAGAGACCCAGTACTTC
>TRBD1|TRBJ2-7|few|TRBV29-1
CSVTHSGTGGLEQYF
TGCAGCGTGACCCACTCCGGGACAGGGGGACTCGAGCAGTACTTC
>NA|TRBJ1-5|NA|TRBV20-1
CSARDPWLLDSPQHF
TGCAGTGCTAGAGATCCATGGCTTCTTGACTCGCCCCAGCATTTT
>NA|TRBJ2-7|many|TRBV6-2/TRBV6-3
CASSYHLGGYEQYF
TGTGCCAGCAGTTATCACTTAGGCGGCTACGAGCAGTACTTC
>TRBD2|TRBJ2-4|many|TRBV7-9
CASSHTERGIAKNIQYF
TGTGCCAGCAGCCACACCGAGCGGGGAATAGCCAAAAACATTCAGTACTTC
>NA|TRBJ1-5|few|TRBV20-1
CSATPPMGAQAPQHF
TGCAGTGCTACCCCACCCATGGGGGCCCAGGCGCCCCAGCATTTT
>NA|TRBJ1-1|many|TRBV7-9
CASSLGFSDTEAFF
TGTGCCAGCAGCTTAGGGTTTTCCGACACTGAAGCTTTCTTT
>NA|TRBJ2-6|many|TRBV7-9
CASSQRGAGANVLTF
TGTGCCAGCAGTCAGAGGGGCGCTGGGGCCAACGTCCTGACTTTC
>NA|TRBJ2-3|NA|TRBV24-1
CATSIPPTDTQYF
TGTGCCACCAGTATACCTCCCACAGATACGCAGTATTTT
>TRBD1|TRBJ2-1|NA|TRBV13
CASSWTGPSYNEQFF
TGTGCCAGCAGCTGGACAGGACCCTCCTACAATGAGCAGTTCTTC
>TRBD1|TRBJ1-1|NA|TRBV12-5
CASGPDKTGPVAFF
TGTGCTAGTGGCCCCGACAAGACAGGGCCGGTCGCTTTCTTT
>NA|TRBJ2-5|few|TRBV6-5
CASSYVLVQETQYF
TGTGCCAGCAGTTACGTTCTCGTCCAAGAGACCCAGTACTTC
>NA|TRBJ1-2|many|TRBV15
CATSRDLATNYGYTF
TGTGCCACCAGCAGAGATCTCGCCACTAACTATGGCTACACCTTC
>NA|TRBJ2-5|many|TRBV20-1
CSARVAGLGLAPQETQYF
TGCAGTGCTAGAGTTGCGGGTCTTGGGCTAGCGCCCCAAGAGACCCAGTACTTC
>NA|TRBJ1-3|few|TRBV7-2
CASSPDLLPGNTIYF
TGTGCCAGCAGCCCGGACTTGCTCCCTGGAAACACCATATATTTT
>NA|TRBJ2-7|many|TRBV10-3
CAISDGPGRNYEQYF
TGTGCCATCAGTGACGGCCCGGGACGCAATTACGAGCAGTACTTC
>TRBD1|TRBJ2-5|few|TRBV19
CASRDRESGTQYF
TGTGCCAGCCGGGACAGGGAGAGTGGGACCCAGTACTTC
>NA|TRBJ2-5|NA|TRBV6-2/TRBV6-3
CASSLRGSGYQETQYF
TGTGCCAGCAGCTTAAGGGGTAGCGGATACCAAGAGACCCAGTACTTC
>NA|TRBJ2-5|many|TRBV18
CASSPGRQETQYF
TGTGCCAGCTCACCGGGCCGTCAAGAGACCCAGTACTTC
>NA|TRBJ2-7|many|TRBV30
CAWSVPDRDYEQYF
TGTGCCTGGAGTGTACCGGACAGAGACTACGAGCAGTACTTC
>NA|TRBJ1-3|NA|TRBV27
CASSPHSGDRNTIYF
TGTGCCAGCAGTCCCCACAGTGGGGACAGAAACACCATATATTTT
>NA|TRBJ2-7|many|TRBV29-1
CSARGTEGLYEQYF
TGCAGCGCGAGGGGGACTGAGGGTCTCTACGAGCAGTACTTC
>NA|TRBJ1-2|many|TRBV12-3/TRBV12-4
CASTQLAAGYGYTF
TGTGCCAGCACTCAACTTGCTGCGGGCTATGGCTACACCTTC
>TRBD1|TRBJ1-3|NA|TRBV5-6
CASSLGQGVSGNTIYF
TGTGCCAGCAGCTTGGGACAGGGGGTCTCTGGAAACACCATATATTTT
>TRBD1|TRBJ1-2|NA|TRBV20-1
CSAADRDRMRNYGYTF
TGCAGTGCTGCCGACAGGGACCGAATGAGGAACTATGGCTACACCTTC
>NA|TRBJ2-5|NA|TRBV19
CASSIGRRLQETQYF
TGTGCCAGTAGTATCGGTCGACGGCTCCAAGAGACCCAGTACTTC
>NA|TRBJ1-5|few|TRBV19
CASSPEGANQPQHF
TGTGCCAGTAGTCCCGAGGGAGCTAATCAGCCCCAGCATTTT